The rows below give T cell receptor beta chains drawn from one sample of a study of CD8+ T cells in alopecia areata. The assay was immunoSEQ multiplex PCR, and TCRdb's table has in-frame clones only and misses some. Of about 300,000 clones listed, 55% to 75% are singletons. The sample here was CD4+ T cells sorted from blood, taken at week 24, from a patient treated with tofacitinib. These receptors were taken from a human donor with alopecia areata. CDR3s include the opening cysteine and the closing phenylalanine or tryptophan.

V gene	CDR3 protein
TRBV5-1	CASSRGRNGETQYF
TRBV2	CASRYQETQYF
TRBV7-2	CASSLDGAGDGYTF
TRBV2	CASIFSETQYF
TRBV27	CASMRRGDYNEQFF
TRBV29-1	CTGGEEWAEAFF
TRBV9	CASSSQTGTVGDTQYF
TRBV19	CASSEARYGYTF
TRBV9	CASTKRGQTTDTQYF
TRBV30	CAWSTMGETQYF
TRBV25-1	CASSELGAGARSQETQYF
TRBV14	CASSRMGDTQYF
TRBV5-1	CASSLGMLLFF
TRBV6-5	CASSYVGPDRGEKLFF
TRBV30	CAWNPLLGSNYGYTF
TRBV15	CATSREVGQGSTGELFF
TRBV7-3	CASSLNPIAAYNEQFF
TRBV7-9	CASSLKGNYEQYF
TRBV4-1	CASSRGGRTDTQYF
TRBV6-5	CATSTGGSYNSPLHF
TRBV14	CASSQSTSKKTQYF
TRBV28	CASSSPTGADHTQYF
TRBV4-2	CASSQDPHGNEQFF
TRBV30	CAWRGGLNTEAFF
TRBV30	CAWSVRGESPLHF
TRBV2	CASSDRTGNQPQHF
TRBV28	CASSPQLGTHNEQFF
TRBV7-2	CASSFSGTRSVNNEQFF
TRBV5-1	CASSSTGNPSYEQYF
TRBV30	CAWSRRNTEAFF
TRBV5-1	CASSLEGGASYGYTF
TRBV11-3	CASSLQVPTDTQYF
TRBV30	CAWSGGQESLKQYF
TRBV7-9	CASSFTGPRWYF
TRBV7-3	CASSFTGSEQFF
TRBV13	CASSPAGLGQETQYF
TRBV7-2	CASSFASGNTGELFF
TRBV30	CAWSVPNSGGNYGYTF
TRBV5-1	CASSLAPGQVSYEQYF
TRBV25-1	CASSAWREETQYF
TRBV7-9	CASSFYRGPSPDTQYF